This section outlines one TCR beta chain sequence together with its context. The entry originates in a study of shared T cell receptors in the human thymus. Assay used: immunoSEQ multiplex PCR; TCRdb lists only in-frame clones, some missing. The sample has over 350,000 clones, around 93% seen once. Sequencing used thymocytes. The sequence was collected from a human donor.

The CDR3 loop reads CASSKDKEYADTQYF. In DNA, the CDR3 is TGCGCCAGCAGCAAAGACAAGGAGTACGCCGATACGCAGTATTTT. This rearrangement joins TRBV5-1 to TRBJ2-3; D gene unclear. Deletions cut 4 bases from V and 6 bases from J, with 18 bases between. Germline loops: CDR1 SGHRS, CDR2 YFSETQ. The CDR3 is made up of 15 amino acids.